One sample yielded the 17 T cell receptor beta chains listed below, sequenced in a study of T cells in Graves' hyperthyroidism and ophthalmopathy. Using RNA transcripts as the source, TCR beta CDR3 regions were amplified. In the first-round RT-PCR of the TCR CDR3, the HTBI primer set was used. One entry per CDR3 protein results from TCRdb running MiXCR on the multiplex PCR reads. The sample shows about 410,000 distinct CDR3 sequences, roughly 14% of them seen only once. The source material was blood. The receptors derive from a man aged 18 to 29 with Graves' ophthalmopathy.

This clonotype was detected ten times or more. CDR3 residues: CASSTWTSGGTYEQYF. The CDR3 nucleotides are TGCGCCAGCAGTACCTGGACTAGCGGGGGGACCTACGAGCAGTACTTC. The V call is TRBV10-1, the J call TRBJ2-7, with TRBD2 matching over 14 bases. The germline CDR1 and CDR2 sequences are WNHNN and SYGVQD (reference sequence). The CDR3 spans 16 residues. The J segment lost 2 bases and the V segment lost 5 bases, leaving 5 bases of the junction unmatched.

In its sample, this clonotype was seen many times. CDR3: CASSLGTGGGYTF. CDR3 nucleotides: TGTGCCAGCAGCTTAGGGACAGGGGGTGGCTACACCTTC. This chain connects TRBV13 to TRBJ1-2; 9 nucleotides agree with TRBD1. CDR3 length: 13 residues. Germline CDR1 is PRHDT and CDR2 is FYEKMQ (reference sequence). The V and J ends lost 0 bases and 7 bases, in that order; junction bases with no gene match: 0.

This clonotype was counted at least ten times. The chain joins TRBV2 to TRBJ1-6; D uncertain. V was pared by 5 bases and J by 10 bases, with 21 bases between. CDR3 length equals 16 residues. The germline gives CDR1 SNHLY, CDR2 FYNNEI. The CDR3 DNA follows: TGTGCCAGCAGTCCTATCCCCCCGAAGGTTGGGTCACCCCTCCACTTT. It specifies CASSPIPPKVGSPLHF.

This clonotype has at least ten counts. The genes are TRBV2 and TRBJ2-5; tentative D call: TRBD1 (6 bases). Germline loops: CDR1 SNHLY, CDR2 FYNNEI. With 11 bases removed from V and 5 bases from J, the gap between germline ends came to 21 bases. This CDR3 spans 14 amino acids. The CDR3 DNA sequence: TGTGCCTCATACAGGCTGGGGGCGATGGAGACCCAGTACTTC. Protein: CASYRLGAMETQYF. Together with reference TRBV2 and TRBJ2-5, the CDR3 gives the full variable domain: EPEVTQTPSHQVTQMGQEVILRCVPISNHLYFYWYRQILGQKVEFLVSFYNNEISEKSEIFDDQFSVERPDGSNFTLKIRSTKLEDSAMYFCASYRLGAMETQYFGPGTRLLVL.

This clonotype was found many times. The chain employs TRBV7-8 and TRBJ2-1; 8 nucleotides line up with TRBD1. Germline lookup yields CDR1 SGHVS and CDR2 FQNEAQ. J was trimmed by 5 bases and V by 3 bases; bases with no gene match: 6. This CDR3 spans 15 amino acids. The DNA of the CDR3 is TGTGCCAGCAGCTTCGACAGGGGTTCCCACAATGAGCAGTTCTTC. Its protein is CASSFDRGSHNEQFF. Looking up the rest from reference TRBV7-8 and TRBJ2-1 gives the full variable domain: GAGVSQSPRYKVAKRGQDVALRCDPISGHVSLFWYQQALGQGPEFLTYFQNEAQLDKSGLPSDRFFAERPEGSVSTLKIQRTQQEDSAVYLCASSFDRGSHNEQFFGPGTRLTVL.

This clonotype was detected many times. The rearrangement uses TRBV3-1 and TRBJ2-7; D perhaps matches TRBD1 (6 bases). This CDR3 is 15 amino acids long. With 2 bases removed from V and 2 bases from J, the gap between germline ends came to 13 bases. Germline V gene sequence: CDR1 LGHDT, CDR2 YNNKEL (reference sequence). This CDR3 reads CASSQRDNGPYEQYF. The DNA of the CDR3 is TGTGCCAGCAGCCAAAGGGACAACGGTCCCTACGAGCAGTACTTC.

This clonotype showed up many times. V usage is TRBV7-2 and J usage is TRBJ2-3, with TRBD2 matching over 9 bases. This CDR3 spans 14 amino acids. Trimming took 7 bases from V and 4 from J; bases not matched to a gene: 6. In germline, CDR1 is SGHTA, CDR2 FQGNSA. For the CDR3, the DNA is TGTGCCAGCAATAGCGGGGGAGGAGCAGATACGCAGTATTTT. It translates to CASNSGGGADTQYF.

This clonotype turned up a few times. The chain carries TRBV12-3 or TRBV12-4 and TRBJ2-1; maybe TRBD2 (5 bases). V dropped 3 bases and J dropped 3 bases, with 6 bases sitting between them. The CDR3 covers 13 residues. The CDR3 DNA reads TGTGCCAGCAGTTTCGGGGTCTACAATGAGCAGTTCTTC. This encodes CASSFGVYNEQFF.

The sample holds a few counts of this clonotype. The rearrangement links TRBV18 to TRBJ1-5, with a weak D call TRBD1 (5 bases). Germline loops: CDR1 KGHSH, CDR2 LQKENI. Trimming removed 3 bases at V and 5 bases at J, with 11 bases between. CDR3 length: 14 residues. The CDR3 DNA reads as TGTGCCAGCTCACCGCAGGGTCCTGATCAGCCCCAGCATTTT. This gives the protein CASSPQGPDQPQHF.

With respect to this clonotype: This may stem from a read error, because a much larger clone lies one nucleotide away. The chain uses TRBV25-1 and TRBJ1-4, with D unresolved. CDR3 length equals 11 residues. Looked up from germline, CDR1 is MGHDK and CDR2 is SYGVNS. Between the trimmed V and J ends, which lost 2 bases and 7 bases, there was a span of 2 bases. As DNA, the CDR3 is TGTGCCAGCAGTGAAGGTGAAAAACTGTTTTTT. It yields the protein CASSEGEKLFF.

The chain links TRBV7-6 to TRBJ1-3; no reliable D call. Looked up from germline, CDR1 is SGHVS and CDR2 is FNYEAQ. CDR3 size: 15 residues. Trimming shortened V by 1 base and J by 0 bases, and 7 bases separated the two germline ends. CDR3 nucleotides: TGTGCCAGCAGCTTAGATGTGGACTCTGGAAACACCATATATTTT. Its protein is CASSLDVDSGNTIYF. Variable domain in full (rest from reference TRBV7-6 and TRBJ1-3): GAGVSQSPRYKVTKRGQDVALRCDPISGHVSLYWYRQALGQGPEFLTYFNYEAQQDKSGLPNDRFSAERPEGSISTLTIQRTEQRDSAMYRCASSLDVDSGNTIYFGEGSWLTVV.

Only a few counts were recorded for this clonotype. The genes are TRBV19 and TRBJ2-1; D unresolved. Trimming stripped 3 bases from V and 6 bases from J, with 12 bases between. The CDR3 covers 14 residues. Germline V CDR1 and CDR2: LNHDA, SQIVND (reference sequence). CDR3 DNA: TGTGCCAGTAGTATCTACGCAGGATCCAATGAGCAGTTCTTC. Protein sequence: CASSIYAGSNEQFF.

This clonotype was seen at least ten times. J is TRBJ2-2 and V is TRBV10-3, with 13 bases lining up with TRBD2. There are 16 residues in the CDR3. The germline gives CDR1 ENHRY, CDR2 SYGVKD. The V and J ends lost 11 bases and 4 bases, in that order; junction bases with no gene match: 10. In nucleotides, the CDR3 is TGTGCCGCGAGGACTAGCGGGAGCTTCTCCACCGGGGAGCTGTTTTTT. Residues: CAARTSGSFSTGELFF.

This clonotype occurred a few times. The rearrangement uses TRBV9 and TRBJ2-1; 7 nucleotides line up with TRBD2. This CDR3 has 14 residues. CDR1 is SGDLS, CDR2 YYNGEE, per germline. V shed 0 bases, J shed 7 bases, and the junction held 4 bases outside the gene matches. The CDR3 DNA reads TGTGCCAGCAGCGTAGGGGGGGGGTTAAATGAGCAGTTCTTC. Translation: CASSVGGGLNEQFF.

This clonotype was seen ten or more times. The V gene is TRBV7-3, the J gene TRBJ2-1; D is uncertain. The germline V and J ends were trimmed by 0 bases and 7 bases, with 13 bases remaining between them. This CDR3 comprises 15 residues. Germline V lookup: CDR1 SGHTA, CDR2 FQGTGA. DNA of the CDR3: TGTGCCAGCAGCTTAACAGATCTCACTACAAATGAGCAGTTCTTC. It encodes CASSLTDLTTNEQFF. The full variable domain, in which reference TRBV7-3 and TRBJ2-1 provide the parts outside the CDR3, is GAGVSQTPSNKVTEKGKYVELRCDPISGHTALYWYRQSLGQGPEFLIYFQGTGAADDSGLPNDRFFAVRPEGSVSTLKIQRTERGDSAVYLCASSLTDLTTNEQFFGPGTRLTVL.

This clonotype was counted ten times or more. V is TRBV2 and J is TRBJ2-5; TRBD2 is a possible D gene (5 bases). CDR1 is SNHLY and CDR2 is FYNNEI in the germline V gene. The germline V and J ends were trimmed by 7 bases and 5 bases, with 17 bases remaining between them. The CDR3 has 14 residues. The CDR3 region is CASTQWSGSETQYF. CDR3 bases: TGTGCCAGCACTCAGTGGTCGGGGAGCGAGACCCAGTACTTC.

This clonotype was found many times. This chain links TRBV9 with TRBJ2-2, with 13 bases that match TRBD2. The CDR3 sequence is 18 residues long. Per the germline V gene, CDR1 is SGDLS and CDR2 is YYNGEE. The J segment lost 5 bases and the V segment lost 2 bases, leaving 9 bases of the junction unmatched. Written as DNA, the CDR3 is TGTGCCAGCAGCGTTTCTATTGGGGGACTAGCGGGGACCGGGGAGCTGTTTTTT. It codes for CASSVSIGGLAGTGELFF.